The 20 T cell receptor beta chains presented below share a single source sample, sequenced in a study of CD8 T cells in ankylosing spondylitis. TCRdb independently ran MiXCR on the 5' RACE reads; one entry per CDR3 protein. The table has some 130,000 distinct CDR3 sequences, roughly 13% seen once; the top ten hold approximately 3.1%. Source material: blood, either unsorted or a sorted T cell fraction (not recorded which). Receptors were obtained from a female donor with ankylosing spondylitis or in good health (not recorded which).

This clonotype was counted ten times or more. The V call is TRBV12-3 or TRBV12-4, the J call TRBJ1-2; D perhaps matches TRBD1 (6 bases). CDR3 length: 12 amino acids. The V and J ends lost 6 bases and 5 bases respectively, with 10 bases between them. This chain's CDR3 is CASSRTGYGYTF. CDR3 bases: TGTGCCAGCAGCCGAACAGGGTATGGCTACACCTTC.

This clonotype has ten or more counts. This rearrangement joins TRBV7-2 to TRBJ2-1, with D possibly matching TRBD1 (6 bases). Trimming removed 3 bases from V and 7 bases from J, with 13 bases in between. Germline V gives CDR1 SGHTA, CDR2 FQGNSA. The length of the CDR3 is 14 residues. CDR3 residues: CASSLGATFNEQFF. In DNA form, the CDR3 reads TGTGCCAGCAGCTTGGGGGCCACCTTTAATGAGCAGTTCTTC. Combining the CDR3 with reference TRBV7-2 and TRBJ2-1 gives the whole variable domain GAGVSQSPSNKVTEKGKDVELRCDPISGHTALYWYRQSLGQGLEFLIYFQGNSAPDKSGLPSDRFSAERTGGSVSTLTIQRTQQEDSAVYLCASSLGATFNEQFFGPGTRLTVL.

To note about this clonotype: The junction departs from germline at one end; a sequencing error may be responsible. CDR3 sequence (DNA): TGCGCCAGCGGCTTCCCGCTCGGTGATACGCAGTATTTT. Amino acid sequence: CASGFPLGDTQYF. This sequence joins TRBV5-1 and TRBJ2-3; unclear D gene. In germline, CDR1 is SGHRS, CDR2 YFSETQ. CDR3 size: 13 residues.

Many counts were recorded for this clonotype. This chain links TRBV6-1 with TRBJ2-7, with D uncertain. Trimming pared 1 base from V and 5 bases from J, leaving 9 bases between. Germline V gene sequence: CDR1 MNHNS, CDR2 SASEGT. The CDR3 is made up of 13 amino acids. The CDR3 sequence is CASSEVDTNEQYF. The CDR3, as DNA: TGTGCCAGCAGTGAAGTTGACACAAACGAGCAGTACTTC.

Many counts were recorded for this clonotype. The chain couples TRBV5-1 to TRBJ1-4, with D unresolved. The ends were cut back, 0 bases at V and 5 bases at J, with 11 bases in the middle. Germline-derived CDR1 and CDR2 are SGHRS and YFSETQ. The CDR3 length is 15 residues. The CDR3: CASSLGPRMNEKLFF. The DNA for the CDR3 is TGCGCCAGCAGCTTGGGACCCCGGATGAATGAAAAACTGTTTTTT.

This clonotype was seen more than once but under ten times. This chain uses TRBV5-1 with TRBJ2-7, with 12 positions matching TRBD2. From germline, CDR1 is SGHRS and CDR2 YFSETQ. The CDR3 runs to 17 residues. Losses at the gene ends were 4 bases for V and 5 bases for J; bases not matched to a gene: 13. The CDR3 loop reads CASSQQTSGRNGNEQYF. CDR3 nucleotide sequence: TGCGCCAGCAGCCAACAGACTAGCGGGAGAAATGGAAACGAGCAGTACTTC. Drawing the rest from reference TRBV5-1 and TRBJ2-7, the complete variable domain is KAGVTQTPRYLIKTRGQQVTLSCSPISGHRSVSWYQQTPGQGLQFLFEYFSETQRNKGNFPGRFSGRQFSNSRSEMNVSTLELGDSALYLCASSQQTSGRNGNEQYFGPGTRLTVT.

In its sample, this clonotype was seen a few times. The V and J genes are TRBV20-1 and TRBJ1-5, with TRBD1 matching 7 bases. This CDR3 contains 15 residues. In germline, CDR1 is DFQATT, CDR2 SNEGSKA (reference sequence). J gave up 0 bases and V 1 base, and 3 bases lay outside the gene matches. The CDR3 DNA follows: TGCAGTGCTAGAGTAGGGACAGATAGCAATCAGCCCCAGCATTTT. This gives the protein CSARVGTDSNQPQHF.

This rearrangement joins TRBV19 to TRBJ1-1; D call uncertain. Trimming pared 5 bases from V and 0 bases from J, leaving 10 bases between. The CDR3 length is 14 residues. Germline V gene data show CDR1 as LNHDA and CDR2 as SQIVND (reference sequence). The CDR3 nucleotides read TGTGCCAGTAGTGCGGATACTATGAACACTGAAGCTTTCTTT. It codes for CASSADTMNTEAFF.

This clonotype was seen a few times. This rearrangement joins TRBV7-2 to TRBJ2-7; 10 nucleotides match TRBD1. Germline CDR1 and CDR2: SGHTA and FQGNSA. There are 15 residues in the CDR3. The V and J ends lost 3 bases and 6 bases, in that order; junction bases with no gene match: 8. CDR3 sequence reads: CASSLRGQGISEQYF. CDR3 DNA: TGTGCCAGCAGCTTGCGGGGACAGGGGATCTCCGAGCAGTACTTC.

The chain recombines TRBV7-9 with TRBJ1-2; 10 bases are a match to TRBD1. Germline CDR1 reads SEHNR; CDR2 reads FQNEAQ (reference sequence). The trim removed 4 bases at V and 3 bases at J, leaving 2 bases unmatched. The CDR3 length is 14 residues. CDR3 in amino acids: CASSSGQGDYGYTF. The CDR3 coding sequence is TGTGCCAGCAGCTCAGGACAGGGGGACTATGGCTACACCTTC.

The rearrangement joins TRBV4-1 to TRBJ2-7, with D unclear. The CDR3 has 13 amino acids. Trimming shortened V by 3 bases and J by 3 bases, and 9 bases separated the two germline ends. Looked up from germline, CDR1 is MGHRA and CDR2 is YSYEKL. Here the CDR3 reads CASSHQMYYEQYF. CDR3 nucleotide sequence: TGCGCCAGCAGCCATCAAATGTACTACGAGCAGTACTTC.

This clonotype has a count of ten or more. The chain recombines TRBV5-6 with TRBJ2-3, with 8 bases aligning to TRBD2. The CDR3 is made up of 17 amino acids. The junction had 11 bases not matched to a gene; V was cut back by 3 bases and J by 2 bases. Germline-derived CDR1 and CDR2 are SGHDT and YYEEEE. The CDR3 spells CASSSLASGGFTDTQYF. The CDR3 coding sequence is TGTGCCAGCAGCTCCCTCGCGAGCGGGGGATTCACAGATACGCAGTATTTT.

Comments on this clonotype: It may be a read error: a sequence one base away is much more abundant. The chain links TRBV12-3 or TRBV12-4 to TRBJ1-2; D not resolved. This CDR3 comprises 12 residues. The CDR3 bases are TGTACCAGCACTGAGGAGAACTATGGCTACACCTTC. Translated: CTSTEENYGYTF.

This clonotype was picked up a small number of times. J is TRBJ2-2 and V is TRBV6-1, with 8 bases identical to TRBD1. This CDR3 region has 17 residues. Germline-derived CDR1 and CDR2 are MNHNS and SASEGT. Trimming cost V 6 bases and J 2 bases; bases outside gene matches: 11. For the CDR3, the DNA is TGTGCCAGCAGAATCGGACCTTCAGGGGGCAACACCGGGGAGCTGTTTTTT. It encodes CASRIGPSGGNTGELFF.

The J gene is TRBJ2-2, the V gene TRBV6-1, with D perhaps matching TRBD2 (6 bases). Germline values: CDR1 MNHNS, CDR2 SASEGT. The CDR3 spans 15 residues. V lost 4 bases and J lost 4, with 13 bases in between. DNA for the CDR3: TGTGCCAGCAGTGGCCTCTGGGGGGTCACCGGGGAGCTGTTTTTT. This codes for CASSGLWGVTGELFF.

This clonotype appeared a few times. This chain joins TRBV14 and TRBJ2-5; TRBD1 might be the D (6 bases). The V gene lost 1 base and the J gene lost 2 bases, with 11 bases spanning the gap. Germline V gene lookup returns CDR1 SGHDN and CDR2 FVKESK. The CDR3 spans 15 residues. CDR3 nucleotide sequence: TGTGCCAGCAGCCAAGGGACAGCAAATCAAGAGACCCAGTACTTC. The encoded protein is CASSQGTANQETQYF.

This sequence joins TRBV20-1 and TRBJ2-3, with D possibly matching TRBD2 (5 bases). Trimming cost V 6 bases and J 5 bases, with 15 bases left between them. CDR1 DFQATT and CDR2 SNEGSKA come from the germline V gene (reference sequence). This CDR3 is built from 13 residues. The CDR3 DNA is TGCAGTGCGGATTTTCCGGCGGGAGATACGCAGTATTTT. Amino acids: CSADFPAGDTQYF.

Of note for this clonotype: A much bigger clone sits one base away, suggesting this may be a read error. The chain uses TRBV20-1 and TRBJ1-4; tentative D call: TRBD1 (5 bases). CDR1 and CDR2 from the germline V gene are DFQATT and SNEGSKA (reference sequence). The CDR3 is 16 amino acids. V was clipped by 5 bases and J by 0 bases, with 16 bases between them. The CDR3 nucleotides are TGCAGTGCTCCGAATCGAGGAGGGGCAACTAATGAAAAACTGTTTTTT. It yields the protein CSAPNRGGATNEKLFF.

This clonotype was seen repeatedly, ten times or more. The chain uses TRBV12-3 or TRBV12-4 and TRBJ1-6; 7 bases match TRBD1. V was pared by 3 bases and J by 9 bases, with 8 bases of the junction left unmatched. The CDR3 is made up of 15 amino acids. CDR3 in DNA: TGTGCCAGCAGTTTTGGGTCAGGGGGGATTTCACCCCTCCACTTT. This encodes CASSFGSGGISPLHF.

This clonotype appeared many times. This chain links TRBV12-3 or TRBV12-4 with TRBJ1-2; D perhaps matches TRBD1 (5 bases). The CDR3 runs 14 residues. The V end lost 5 bases, the J end lost 1 base, and 11 bases lay between the germline ends. The CDR3 DNA reads as TGTGCCAGCAGTCCCGACAGCAATAACTATGGCTACACCTTC. Encoded protein: CASSPDSNNYGYTF.